This TCR beta chain was recovered during a study of Graves' ophthalmopathy and Graves' hyperthyroidism. General study results and limits: Sensitivity of over 60% and specificity of roughly 78% were achieved by the model that predicted ophthalmopathy progression. Also, most clonotypes expanded in the thyroid above 0.001 frequency appeared in blood.

This clonotype has just a few counts. Its cognate antigen is unknown. Germline values: CDR1 MGHRA, CDR2 YSYEKL. CDR3 length equals 13 residues. After removal of 3 bases from V and 7 bases from J, the junction contained 4 bases not matched to a gene. The sequenced template was RNA, covering the TCR beta CDR3 region. Investigators did first-round RT-PCR with HTBI primers, then second-round multiplex PCR. TCRdb re-analysed the multiplex PCR reads in MiXCR, keeping a single row per CDR3 protein. The sample has about 620,000 distinct CDR3 sequences; 22% are singletons. Clinicians made diagnoses from clinical symptoms, serum thyroxine, TRAb, thyroid ultrasound and orbital computed tomography. As the starting material, roughly 9.7 ml of fresh peripheral blood yielded the PBMCs.

The clonotype comes from a woman aged 18 to 35 with stable Graves' hyperthyroidism. Some clones in this sample may be carry-over from other donors' samples. The sample taken for sequencing was peripheral blood. This chain joins TRBV4-1 and TRBJ2-7; 9 nucleotides align to TRBD1. The CDR3 DNA follows: TGCGCCAGCAGCCAGGACAGGGGTTGGGAGCAGTACTTC. It yields the protein CASSQDRGWEQYF.